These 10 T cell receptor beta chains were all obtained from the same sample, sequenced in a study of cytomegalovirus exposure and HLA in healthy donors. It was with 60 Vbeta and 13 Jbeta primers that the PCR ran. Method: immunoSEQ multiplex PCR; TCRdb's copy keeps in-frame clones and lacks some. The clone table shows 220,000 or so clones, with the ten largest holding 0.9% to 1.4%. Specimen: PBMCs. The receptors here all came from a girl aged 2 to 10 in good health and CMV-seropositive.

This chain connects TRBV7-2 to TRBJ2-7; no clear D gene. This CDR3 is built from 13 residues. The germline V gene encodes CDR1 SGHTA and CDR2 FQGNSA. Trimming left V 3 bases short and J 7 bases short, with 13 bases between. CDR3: CASSFLGWSEQYF. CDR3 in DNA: TGTGCCAGCAGCTTCCTCGGGTGGAGTGAGCAGTACTTC.

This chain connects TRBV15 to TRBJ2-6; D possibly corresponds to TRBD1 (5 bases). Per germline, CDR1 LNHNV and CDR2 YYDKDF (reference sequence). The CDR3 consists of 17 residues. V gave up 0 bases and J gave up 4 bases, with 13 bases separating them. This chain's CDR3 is CATSRDGEGAGANVLTF. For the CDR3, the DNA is TGTGCCACCAGCAGAGATGGGGAAGGGGCCGGGGCCAACGTCCTGACTTTC.

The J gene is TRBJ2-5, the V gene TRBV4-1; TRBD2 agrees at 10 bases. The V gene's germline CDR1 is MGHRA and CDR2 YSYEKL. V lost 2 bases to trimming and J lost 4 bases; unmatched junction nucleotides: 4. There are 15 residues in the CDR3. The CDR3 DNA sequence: TGCGCCAGCAGCCAAACGGGACTAGCGAGAGAGACCCAGTACTTC. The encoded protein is CASSQTGLARETQYF.

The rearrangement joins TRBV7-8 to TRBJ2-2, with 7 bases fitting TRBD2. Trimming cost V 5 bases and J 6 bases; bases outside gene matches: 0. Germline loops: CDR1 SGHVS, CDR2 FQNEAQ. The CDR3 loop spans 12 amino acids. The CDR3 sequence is CASSAGAGELFF. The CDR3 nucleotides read TGTGCCAGCAGCGCGGGGGCCGGGGAGCTGTTTTTT.

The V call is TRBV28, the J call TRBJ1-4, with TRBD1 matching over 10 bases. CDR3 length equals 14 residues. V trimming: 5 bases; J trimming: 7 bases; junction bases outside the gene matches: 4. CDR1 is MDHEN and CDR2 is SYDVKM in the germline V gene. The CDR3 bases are TGTGCCAGCAGTCCATGGACAGGGGGTGAAAAACTGTTTTTT. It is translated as CASSPWTGGEKLFF.

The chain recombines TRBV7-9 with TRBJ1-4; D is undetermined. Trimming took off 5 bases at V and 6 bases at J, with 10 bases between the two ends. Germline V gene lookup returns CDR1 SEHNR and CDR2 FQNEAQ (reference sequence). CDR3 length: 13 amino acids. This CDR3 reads CASSLGIYEKLFF. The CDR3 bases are TGTGCCAGCAGCCTCGGTATTTATGAAAAACTGTTTTTT.

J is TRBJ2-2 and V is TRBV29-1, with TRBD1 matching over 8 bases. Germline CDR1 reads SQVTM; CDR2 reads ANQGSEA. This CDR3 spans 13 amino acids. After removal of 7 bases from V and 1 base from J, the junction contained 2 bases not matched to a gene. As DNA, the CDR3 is TGCAGCGGTGGACAGGGGAACACCGGGGAGCTGTTTTTT. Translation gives CSGGQGNTGELFF.

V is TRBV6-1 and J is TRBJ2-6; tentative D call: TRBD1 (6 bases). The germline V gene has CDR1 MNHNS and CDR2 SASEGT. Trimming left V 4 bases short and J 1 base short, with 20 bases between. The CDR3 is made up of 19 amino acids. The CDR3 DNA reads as TGTGCCAGCAGTGGTTCGGACAGACTAATACGGTCTGGGGCCAACGTCCTGACTTTC. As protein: CASSGSDRLIRSGANVLTF.

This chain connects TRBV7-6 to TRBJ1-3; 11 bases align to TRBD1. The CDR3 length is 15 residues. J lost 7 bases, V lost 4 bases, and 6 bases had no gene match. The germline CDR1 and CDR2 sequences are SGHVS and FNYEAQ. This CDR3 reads CASSSGQGALNTIYF. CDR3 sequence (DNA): TGTGCCAGCAGCTCAGGACAGGGGGCTTTGAACACCATATATTTT.

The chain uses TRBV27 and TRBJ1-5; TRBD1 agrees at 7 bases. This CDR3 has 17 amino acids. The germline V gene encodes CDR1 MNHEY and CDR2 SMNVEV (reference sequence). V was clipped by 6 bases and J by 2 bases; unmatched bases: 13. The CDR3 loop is CASRPGTASVGNQPQHF. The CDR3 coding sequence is TGTGCCAGCAGACCCGGGACAGCAAGCGTCGGCAATCAGCCCCAGCATTTT.